This note documents a single TCR beta chain sequence. The table came from immunoSEQ multiplex PCR; TCRdb's copy has only in-frame clones and leaves some out. Altogether 3,000 to 4,000 clones are present, roughly 95% being singletons, with the ten largest covering roughly 0.5%. These data originate in a study of blood T cell dynamics during melanoma immunotherapy. The overall study: Patients with metastatic melanoma got pembrolizumab or nivolumab-ipilimumab as first-line care.

Time point given: week 3, after first cycle of checkpoint inhibitor. Trimming shortened V by 2 bases and J by 6 bases, and 7 bases separated the two germline ends. Germline V CDR1 and CDR2: GTSNPN, SVGIG (reference sequence). The CDR3 totals 11 residues. The sample here was effector memory CD8+ T cells from blood, taken from a patient treated with checkpoint blockade. The clonotype originates from a human donor with melanoma. The chain carries TRBV30 and TRBJ1-1; D remains ambiguous. As DNA, the CDR3 is TGTGCCTGGAGTACGGGTCCTGAAGCTTTCTTT. Its protein product is CAWSTGPEAFF.